Listed below are T cell receptor beta chains from one sample, sequenced in a study of blood T cell repertoires in COVID-19. Assay: immunoSEQ multiplex PCR; the TCRdb copy retains only in-frame clones and omits some. This sample has some 390,000 clones, with around 87% found just once. Sequencing used PBMCs or T cells enriched from blood (not recorded which). The receptors derive from a man under 40 who had recovered from COVID-19. The CDR3 runs from the conserved cysteine through the conserved F or W. The D gene is left open where the match is weak. Not every row has a clone size; where given, it reads once, few, many or a size class.

TRBV29-1	TRBJ2-1	.	.	TGCAGCGTTGTTAGTCTGTTGAATGAGCAGTTCTTC	CSVVSLLNEQFF
TRBV19	TRBJ2-7	TRBD2	.	TGTGCCAGTAGTATAGGGGCTAGCGGGAGCTTGTACGAGCAGTACTTC	CASSIGASGSLYEQYF
TRBV6-6	TRBJ2-3	TRBD2	.	TGTGCCAGCAGTCTTCTAGCGGGTGGCGGCACAGATACGCAGTATTTT	CASSLLAGGGTDTQYF
TRBV19	TRBJ2-1	TRBD1	.	TGTGCCAGTAGTATCAGACAGGGTAGCTCCTACAATGAGCAGTTCTTC	CASSIRQGSSYNEQFF
TRBV7-9	TRBJ2-2	TRBD1	.	TGTGCCAGCAGCTTCCTGACAGGGGTAGGCGGGGAGCTGTTTTTT	CASSFLTGVGGELFF
TRBV2	TRBJ1-5	.	.	TGTGCCAGCAGGGGGGGGACGGTTAGCAATCAGCCCCAGCATTTT	CASRGGTVSNQPQHF
TRBV18	TRBJ2-7	TRBD2	.	TGTGCCAGCTCACCTAACCCACAGGGACTAGCGGGAACGAGGGAGCAGTACTTC	CASSPNPQGLAGTREQYF
TRBV2	TRBJ1-4	TRBD1	.	TGTGCCAGCAGTGCCTTCGGTCAGGGGGCGGAAAAACTGTTTTTT	CASSAFGQGAEKLFF
TRBV27	TRBJ1-2	.	.	TGTGCCAGCAGATTTCAGGTAAACTATGGCTACACCTTC	CASRFQVNYGYTF
TRBV10-3	TRBJ1-2	.	few	TGTGCCATCAGTGATTCCGGGGATGGTGGCTACACCTTC	CAISDSGDGGYTF
TRBV10-3	TRBJ1-1	TRBD1	.	TGTGCCATCAGTATAAGACAGGGGGCGAACACTGAAGCTTTCTTT	CAISIRQGANTEAFF
TRBV18	TRBJ2-1	TRBD2	.	TGTGCCAGCTCACCACCCTTAGCGGGAGACAATGAGCAGTTCTTC	CASSPPLAGDNEQFF
TRBV6-6	TRBJ2-3	TRBD2	.	TGTGCCAGCAGTCGAACGGGACTAGCGGGAGGGGTAACGCAGTATTTT	CASSRTGLAGGVTQYF
TRBV28	TRBJ1-4	.	.	TGTGCCAGCAGCCCTGATGAAAAACTGTTTTTT	CASSPDEKLFF
TRBV4-1	TRBJ2-1	TRBD2	once	TGCGCCAGCAGCCAAGGGACTAGCGGGAGTTCCTACAATGAGCAGTTCTTC	CASSQGTSGSSYNEQFF
TRBV2	TRBJ1-1	.	.	TGTGCCAGCACCCTACGGGGGAACACTGAAGCTTTCTTT	CASTLRGNTEAFF